The rows below give T cell receptor beta chains drawn from one sample of a study of Graves' ophthalmopathy and Graves' hyperthyroidism. TCRdb independently ran MiXCR on the multiplex PCR reads; one entry per CDR3 protein. The sample gives under 200,000 distinct CDR3 sequences, approximately 38% of which show up once; approximately 6.3% is in the top ten. Input material: peripheral blood. The receptor source for this set is a woman aged 40 to 50 with Graves' ophthalmopathy. CDR3s include the opening cysteine and the closing phenylalanine or tryptophan. The D gene is left open where the match is weak. Expanded clones get a size class; other rows say once, few or many, or leave the size out.

D gene,J gene,V gene,clone size,CDR3 DNA,CDR3 protein
TRBD1,TRBJ1-1,TRBV4-3,many,TGCGCCAGCAGCCTCCAAGGGGGACAGGCCACTTTCTTT,CASSLQGGQATFF
TRBD2,TRBJ2-7,TRBV6-2/TRBV6-3,-,TGTGCCAGCAGTTCACCGAGCGGGGCCCTATACGAGCAGTACTTC,CASSSPSGALYEQYF
TRBD1,TRBJ1-4,TRBV5-5,many,TGTGCCAGCAGCCCCAGGACAGGGAGTGAAAAACTGTTTTTT,CASSPRTGSEKLFF
-,TRBJ1-2,TRBV24-1,-,TGTGCCACCAGTGCCCCGGACACTAACTATGGCTACACCTTC,CATSAPDTNYGYTF
-,TRBJ2-7,TRBV30,-,TGTGCCTGGAGTGTAAGGTCTGCCGGCGAGCAGTACTTC,CAWSVRSAGEQYF
-,TRBJ1-1,TRBV12-3/TRBV12-4,many,TGTGCCAGCAGTTTAGGGGGGAGCACTGAAGCTTTCTTT,CASSLGGSTEAFF
-,TRBJ1-5,TRBV6-2/TRBV6-3,-,TGTGCCAGCAGTGCCCGTCTCGATAGCAATCAGCCCCAGCATTTT,CASSARLDSNQPQHF
-,TRBJ2-6,TRBV11-1,-,TGTGCCAGCAGCGCCTTAACCGGGACGACTGGGGCCAACGTCCTGACTTTC,CASSALTGTTGANVLTF
TRBD1,TRBJ1-1,TRBV30,many,TGTGCCTGGGGGACAGGGGGATCCGGTGAAGCTTTCTTT,CAWGTGGSGEAFF
TRBD1,TRBJ1-5,TRBV19,many,TGTGCCAGTACAGGGGGCCGTCAGCCCCAGCATTTT,CASTGGRQPQHF
-,TRBJ2-6,TRBV6-1,-,TGTGCCAGCAGTGACGATCCGACCGGGGCCAACGTCCTGACTTTC,CASSDDPTGANVLTF
-,TRBJ1-1,TRBV11-3,once,TGTGCCAGCAGCTTCGGGAGACAGAACACTGAAGCTTTCTTT,CASSFGRQNTEAFF
TRBD1,TRBJ2-5,TRBV7-2,-,TGTGCCAGCAGCTTAGCGTCAGGGGGCCCCCAAGAGACCCAGTACTTC,CASSLASGGPQETQYF
TRBD1,TRBJ1-1,TRBV15,many,TGTGCCACCAGACCACAGGGGGCCGGTGAAGCTTTCTTT,CATRPQGAGEAFF
TRBD1,TRBJ2-7,TRBV28,many,TGTGCCAGCAGTACCCGACGAGGGACAGGGGCCCGGGGGGGGACCTACGAGCAGTACTTC,CASSTRRGTGARGGTYEQYF
-,TRBJ1-1,TRBV12-3/TRBV12-4,few,TGTGCCAGCAGTTATCGATTCCCTGAAGCTTTCTTT,CASSYRFPEAFF
-,TRBJ1-2,TRBV12-3/TRBV12-4,many,TGTGCCAGCAGTTTGCAAGGGCCACCCATCTACTATGGCTACACCTTC,CASSLQGPPIYYGYTF
TRBD1,TRBJ1-2,TRBV6-1,-,TGTGCCAGCAGACGGGGACAGGGTCGTGGCTACACCTTC,CASRRGQGRGYTF